One and the same sample provided the 22 T cell receptor beta chains below, sequenced in a study of T-cell memory formation after mild COVID-19. A single record per CDR3 protein comes from TCRdb applying MiXCR to the 5' RACE reads. The data show roughly 450,000 distinct CDR3 sequences, with about a sixth seen just once and roughly 21% held by the top ten. Sequenced: PBMCs or a T cell subset sorted from them (not recorded which). The receptors here all came from a young man who had mild COVID-19 (a few samples of this study predate the infection). Cell type and time point are not known.

The J gene is TRBJ2-2, the V gene TRBV5-1; 14 bases align to TRBD2. CDR1 is SGHRS, CDR2 YFSETQ, per germline. The V gene end was trimmed by 3 bases and the J gene end by 5 bases; junction bases not matched to a gene: 6. This CDR3 is built from 17 residues. The CDR3 is CASSSGLAGGTTGELFF. The CDR3 DNA is TGCGCCAGCAGCTCCGGACTAGCGGGGGGAACGACCGGGGAGCTGTTTTTT.

In this sample, this clonotype turned up many times. V and J are TRBV9 and TRBJ2-7, with TRBD2 as a possible D gene (6 bases). V lost 0 bases and J lost 6, with 16 bases in between. Germline V gives CDR1 SGDLS, CDR2 YYNGEE. This CDR3 is 15 amino acids long. The CDR3 reads CASSVVARKAGEQYF. CDR3 nucleotide sequence: TGTGCCAGCAGCGTAGTGGCCCGGAAAGCGGGCGAGCAGTACTTC.

Only a few counts were recorded for this clonotype. The gene calls are TRBV12-3 or TRBV12-4 and TRBJ2-7, with 9 bases that match TRBD1. The V segment lost 4 bases and the J segment 3 bases; nucleotides outside the gene matches: 7. The CDR3 has 15 residues. The CDR3 nucleotides read TGTGCCAGCAGTTCGAGGACAGGGGAGGGCTACGAGCAGTACTTC. This codes for CASSSRTGEGYEQYF.

This clonotype was observed a few times. This rearrangement joins TRBV4-2 to TRBJ2-3, with D hard to call. CDR1 and CDR2 (germline): LGHNA, YNFKEQ. V lost 3 bases and J lost 2, with 9 bases in between. The CDR3 is 14 residues long. CDR3 coding DNA: TGTGCCAGCAGCCACAACAGAAACACAGATACGCAGTATTTT. This sequence encodes CASSHNRNTDTQYF.

The J gene is TRBJ1-2, the V gene TRBV29-1; D gene unclear. V was cut by 7 bases and J by 6 bases, with 18 bases left in between. The CDR3 is 13 residues long. Germline lookup yields CDR1 SQVTM and CDR2 ANQGSEA. CDR3 in amino acids: CSANAIAADGYTF. The DNA of the CDR3 is TGCAGCGCAAACGCGATCGCAGCAGATGGCTACACCTTC. The full variable domain, its missing parts supplied by reference TRBV29-1 and TRBJ1-2, is SAVISQKPSRDICQRGTSLTIQCQVDSQVTMMFWYRQQPGQSLTLIATANQGSEATYESGFVIDKFPISRPNLTFSTLTVSNMSPEDSSIYLCSANAIAADGYTFGSGTRLTVV.

The chain recombines TRBV9 with TRBJ1-1; D gene uncertain. CDR1 is SGDLS, CDR2 YYNGEE, per germline. The CDR3 is 14 amino acids. Trimming took 0 bases from V and 1 from J, leaving 7 bases between them. This CDR3 reads CASSVAPGNTEAFF. In DNA form, the CDR3 reads TGTGCCAGCAGCGTAGCTCCGGGGAACACTGAAGCTTTCTTT.

The sample holds a few counts of this clonotype. V and J are TRBV5-1 and TRBJ2-3; 13 positions match TRBD2. Germline V CDR1 and CDR2: SGHRS, YFSETQ. The junction had 5 bases not matched to a gene; V was cut back by 1 base and J by 6 bases. The CDR3 is made up of 16 amino acids. The CDR3 coding sequence is TGCGCCAGCAGCTTGCCCGGGACTAGCGGGATGGATACGCAGTATTTT. It codes for CASSLPGTSGMDTQYF.

This chain connects TRBV7-2 to TRBJ2-1; TRBD2 might be the D (5 bases). The CDR3 length is 14 residues. Trimming left V 0 bases short and J 5 bases short, with 8 bases between. Germline V gene data show CDR1 as SGHTA and CDR2 as FQGNSA. DNA of the CDR3: TGTGCCAGCAGCTTAGCGGGGAGCAACAATGAGCAGTTCTTC. Its translation is CASSLAGSNNEQFF.

This clonotype was picked up a small number of times. As DNA, the CDR3 is TGTGCCAGCAGCGGCGCGGGACAGGGTTTCTACGAGCAGTACTTC. Translating it yields CASSGAGQGFYEQYF. The genes are TRBV5-5 and TRBJ2-7, with TRBD1 identical over 9 bases. The V gene's germline CDR1 is SGHKS and CDR2 YYEKEE (reference sequence). The CDR3 is 15 amino acids. J gave up 3 bases and V 4 bases, and 8 bases lay outside the gene matches.

The chain has TRBV28 and TRBJ1-2; maybe TRBD1 (6 bases). The V end was cut by 6 bases, the J end by 4 bases, with 21 bases between. The CDR3 contains 16 residues. From germline, CDR1 is MDHEN and CDR2 SYDVKM. The CDR3 reads CASSLARGGPGYGYTF. The CDR3 bases are TGTGCCAGCAGCCTAGCGCGGGGGGGGCCTGGCTATGGCTACACCTTC.

This clonotype was counted a few times. The chain combines TRBV3-1 with TRBJ2-2; the match to TRBD2 covers 11 bases. CDR3 length: 16 residues. The junction had 3 bases not matched to a gene; V was cut back by 4 bases and J by 2 bases. The germline CDR1 and CDR2 sequences are LGHDT and YNNKEL (reference sequence). CDR3 DNA sequence: TGTGCCAGCAGCCCCACTAGCGGGGGTAACACCGGGGAGCTGTTTTTT. It translates to CASSPTSGGNTGELFF.

The CDR3, as DNA: TGCGCCAGCAGCGGCAGGGCGGCAGAGACCCAGTACTTC. Amino acids: CASSGRAAETQYF. The rearrangement joins TRBV5-1 to TRBJ2-5, with D perhaps TRBD1 (5 bases). CDR1 SGHRS and CDR2 YFSETQ come from the germline V gene. The CDR3 is 13 residues long. V was clipped by 4 bases and J by 4 bases, with 11 bases between them.

This clonotype was detected many times. V gene TRBV12-3 or TRBV12-4 combines with J gene TRBJ2-1; 10 bases fit TRBD2. The CDR3 has 15 amino acids. J gave up 0 bases and V 7 bases, and 3 bases lay outside the gene matches. CDR3 nucleotides: TGTGCCAGCATCAGCGGGGGGGCCTCCTACAATGAGCAGTTCTTC. Its protein is CASISGGASYNEQFF.

This clonotype was seen many times. The gene calls are TRBV4-3 and TRBJ2-2, with a possible D match to TRBD1 (5 bases). The length of the CDR3 is 15 residues. The germline V gene encodes CDR1 LGHNA and CDR2 YSLEER. The V end was cut by 0 bases, the J end by 3 bases, with 8 bases between. CDR3 in DNA: TGCGCCAGCAGCCAAGATGGCAGGGACACCGGGGAGCTGTTTTTT. It specifies CASSQDGRDTGELFF.

In its sample, this clonotype was seen a few times. The chain carries TRBV7-9 and TRBJ2-5; D is unresolved. The V and J ends lost 1 base and 4 bases respectively, with 7 bases between them. Germline V gene lookup returns CDR1 SEHNR and CDR2 FQNEAQ (reference sequence). The CDR3 has 13 residues. The CDR3 DNA follows: TGTGCCAGCAGCTTAGAGGCCCCAGAGACCCAGTACTTC. Its translation is CASSLEAPETQYF.

This clonotype was counted a few times. This chain joins TRBV5-1 and TRBJ1-4, with D perhaps matching TRBD1 (6 bases). Deletions cut 3 bases from V and 8 bases from J, with 17 bases between. Germline V gene sequence: CDR1 SGHRS, CDR2 YFSETQ. The CDR3 runs to 15 residues. DNA of the CDR3: TGCGCCAGCAGCTCTCTGGACAGTACCGGCGAAAAACTGTTTTTT. Translated: CASSSLDSTGEKLFF. Combining the CDR3 with reference TRBV5-1 and TRBJ1-4 gives the whole variable domain KAGVTQTPRYLIKTRGQQVTLSCSPISGHRSVSWYQQTPGQGLQFLFEYFSETQRNKGNFPGRFSGRQFSNSRSEMNVSTLELGDSALYLCASSSLDSTGEKLFFGSGTQLSVL.

This clonotype was detected a few times. The gene calls are TRBV7-9 and TRBJ2-3; D call uncertain. This CDR3 contains 14 residues. With 5 bases removed from V and 2 bases from J, the gap between germline ends came to 11 bases. Germline V CDR1 and CDR2: SEHNR, FQNEAQ (reference sequence). CDR3 region: CASSTGSLTDTQYF. The CDR3 coding sequence is TGTGCCAGCAGCACCGGGTCCCTCACAGATACGCAGTATTTT. Full variable domain (missing parts from reference TRBV7-9 and TRBJ2-3): DTGVSQNPRHKITKRGQNVTFRCDPISEHNRLYWYRQTLGQGPEFLTYFQNEAQLEKSRLLSDRFSAERPKGSFSTLEIQRTEQGDSAMYLCASSTGSLTDTQYFGPGTRLTVL.

This clonotype was counted only a few times. The V call is TRBV4-2, the J call TRBJ1-1; perhaps TRBD1 as D (5 bases). With 4 bases removed from V and 7 bases from J, the gap between germline ends came to 19 bases. Germline loops: CDR1 LGHNA, CDR2 YNFKEQ. This CDR3 is built from 15 residues. The CDR3 DNA follows: TGTGCCAGCAGCCCGACCTGGGGCGGGAGAAATGAAGCTTTCTTT. It codes for CASSPTWGGRNEAFF.

This clonotype was picked up a small number of times. The genes are TRBV6-1 and TRBJ2-7, with 8 bases that match TRBD1. The length of the CDR3 is 14 residues. CDR1 and CDR2 (germline): MNHNS, SASEGT. Germline trimming cut 6 bases from V and 2 bases from J; bases unmatched to any gene: 6. CDR3 amino acids: CASREDRDTYEQYF. CDR3 DNA: TGTGCCAGCAGAGAGGACAGGGACACCTACGAGCAGTACTTC.

The chain is built from TRBV7-2 and TRBJ2-1; D is perhaps TRBD2 (6 bases). V gave up 5 bases and J gave up 1 base, with 12 bases separating them. The germline V gene encodes CDR1 SGHTA and CDR2 FQGNSA. The CDR3 loop spans 15 amino acids. The CDR3 protein is CASSRLVGSYNEQFF. DNA for the CDR3: TGTGCCAGCAGCCGACTAGTTGGGTCCTACAATGAGCAGTTCTTC.

This clonotype was counted once. The chain employs TRBV7-6 and TRBJ1-1; perhaps TRBD1 as D (5 bases). V lost 7 bases and J 6 bases, leaving 18 bases between the germline ends. Germline lookup yields CDR1 SGHVS and CDR2 FNYEAQ. The CDR3 consists of 14 residues. The CDR3 DNA reads TGTGCCAGCAAGCCCGTCGGGGGTCAGTCTGAAGCTTTCTTT. This codes for CASKPVGGQSEAFF.

This clonotype has more than one count but fewer than ten. The chain couples TRBV5-6 to TRBJ1-6; unclear D gene. Germline V gene lookup returns CDR1 SGHDT and CDR2 YYEEEE. The CDR3 is 16 amino acids. Trimming took off 4 bases at V and 6 bases at J, with 17 bases between the two ends. For the CDR3, the DNA is TGTGCCAGCAGCCATCGGGAGCCGCTCCCTAATTCACCCCTCCACTTT. Amino acid sequence: CASSHREPLPNSPLHF.